The 7 T cell receptor beta chains presented below share a single source sample, sequenced in a study of blood T cell repertoires in COVID-19. Sequencing was performed with immunoSEQ multiplex PCR; in TCRdb, only in-frame clones are kept and a portion is missing. The sample has over 140,000 clones, 75% to 80% seen once. The material sequenced was PBMCs or T cells enriched from blood (not recorded which). These receptors came from a woman aged 50 to 60 who had recovered from COVID-19.

V gene TRBV29-1 combines with J gene TRBJ1-2; perhaps TRBD1 as D (6 bases). CDR3 length: 15 amino acids. V was trimmed by 1 base and J by 4 bases, leaving 16 bases between them. The V gene's germline CDR1 is SQVTM and CDR2 ANQGSEA. The CDR3 nucleotides are TGCAGCGTTGAAGTCACACAGGGAAGCGGCTATGGCTACACCTTC. Protein: CSVEVTQGSGYGYTF.

Notes on this clone: An end of the junction does not agree with germline; a read error may underlie this. The chain links TRBV28 to TRBJ2-7, with TRBD1 as a possible D gene (6 bases). Germline values: CDR1 MDHEN, CDR2 SYDVKM. The CDR3 consists of 14 residues. CDR3 amino acids: CASSSPKTRQVGTF. The CDR3 nucleotides are TGTGCCAGCAGTTCACCCAAAACTCGACAGGTGGGGACCTTC.

The CDR3 sequence is CASSQGGNEQYF. As DNA, the CDR3 is TGTGCCAGCAGCCAGGGAGGGAACGAGCAGTACTTC. This chain links TRBV11-3 with TRBJ2-7; TRBD2 agrees at 7 bases. This CDR3 has 12 residues. Germline values: CDR1 SGHNT, CDR2 YENEEA. The V segment lost 5 bases and the J segment 5 bases; nucleotides outside the gene matches: 3.

The rearrangement uses TRBV14 and TRBJ2-1, with D possibly being TRBD2 (7 bases). From germline, CDR1 is SGHDN and CDR2 FVKESK. V was cut by 5 bases and J by 4 bases, with 15 bases left in between. CDR3 size: 15 residues. CDR3 amino acids: CASSTRGGGYNEQFF. CDR3 coding DNA: TGTGCCAGCAGCACAAGGGGGGGAGGGTACAATGAGCAGTTCTTC.

This clone was seen only a few times. The J gene is TRBJ1-1, the V gene TRBV12-3 or TRBV12-4, with D unresolved. The V gene lost 6 bases and the J gene lost 1 base, with 9 bases spanning the gap. There are 13 residues in the CDR3. The CDR3 DNA reads TGTGCCAGCAGCCGCGTGAGGAACACTGAAGCTTTCTTT. This translates into CASSRVRNTEAFF.

The rearrangement joins TRBV5-4 to TRBJ2-3, with a weak D call TRBD1 (6 bases). The CDR3 consists of 16 residues. Germline lookup yields CDR1 SGHNT and CDR2 YYREEE (reference sequence). V lost 4 bases and J lost 0, with 15 bases in between. The CDR3, as DNA: TGTGCCAGCAGCGTCCCGACAGGCTCTAGCACAGATACGCAGTATTTT. As protein: CASSVPTGSSTDTQYF.

The chain recombines TRBV19 with TRBJ2-2; 12 bases map to TRBD2. The CDR3 has 16 amino acids. Germline lookup yields CDR1 LNHDA and CDR2 SQIVND (reference sequence). V lost 5 bases, J lost 5 bases, and 6 bases stayed unmatched. The CDR3 here is CASSVATSGSTGELFF. In DNA form, the CDR3 reads TGTGCCAGTAGTGTGGCGACTAGCGGGAGTACCGGGGAGCTGTTTTTT.